This TCR beta chain is drawn from a study of identifying expanded T cells in peripheral blood. During the collection period, no donor immune events like infections were recorded. Using immunoSEQ multiplex PCR, the repertoire was profiled, and TCRdb retains in-frame clones only, with some absent. The data show 83,000 or so clones, almost 90% seen once. Specimen: blood. This clonotype was obtained from a person aged 18-70 years in good health.

Here the CDR3 reads CASSLGTEAFF. CDR3 in DNA: TGTGCCAGCAGCCTCGGAACTGAAGCTTTCTTT. The V and J genes are TRBV5-6 and TRBJ1-1; D call uncertain. The V gene lost 4 bases and the J gene lost 5 bases, with 6 bases spanning the gap. The CDR3 runs to 11 residues. Germline assignment: CDR1 SGHDT and CDR2 YYEEEE.